Given below is one T cell receptor (beta chain) in context. Trimming stripped 3 bases from V and 0 bases from J, with 12 bases between. The CDR3 contains 15 residues. CDR1 and CDR2 from the germline V gene are SGHRS and YFSETQ. This entry is derived from a study of T-cell memory formation after mild COVID-19. TCRdb re-called the 5' RACE reads through MiXCR, storing one row per CDR3 protein. This table has 400,000 to 500,000 distinct CDR3 sequences, approximately 20% appearing once. The rearrangement links TRBV5-1 to TRBJ1-2, with a possible D match to TRBD1 (6 bases). Sequenced material: PBMCs or a T cell subset sorted from them (not recorded which). The clonotype was recovered from an adult woman who had mild COVID-19 (a few samples of this study predate the infection). Cell type and time point are not known. The chain's CDR3 is CASSSLTGSNYGYTF. In DNA, the CDR3 is TGCGCCAGCAGCTCCCTGACAGGTTCTAACTATGGCTACACCTTC. Full variable domain (missing parts from reference TRBV5-1 and TRBJ1-2): KAGVTQTPRYLIKTRGQQVTLSCSPISGHRSVSWYQQTPGQGLQFLFEYFSETQRNKGNFPGRFSGRQFSNSRSEMNVSTLELGDSALYLCASSSLTGSNYGYTFGSGTRLTVV.